The text below deals with one T cell receptor (beta chain). What it binds is unknown. This CDR3 region has 13 residues. J gave up 13 bases and V 2 bases, and 5 bases lay outside the gene matches. Germline CDR1 reads ENHRY; CDR2 reads SYGVKD. Sample-barcoded 5' priming and a J-beta primer mix drove a second PCR of roughly 6 to 12 cycles. TCRdb redid the calling of the 5' RACE reads with MiXCR, one entry per CDR3 protein. The sample consists of about 1.1 million distinct CDR3 sequences, 35% to 40% of them appearing once. The data derive from a study of blood T cells in healthy people across ages. General study findings and limits: TCR beta diversity per million T cells fell roughly linearly with age.

The V gene is TRBV10-3, the J gene TRBJ2-6; 7 nucleotides agree with TRBD1. The sample comprised blood. This TCR was recovered from a man younger than 35 in good health. The CDR3 reads CAISEDRVEVLTF. The CDR3 coding sequence is TGTGCCATCAGTGAGGACAGGGTGGAGGTCCTGACTTTC.